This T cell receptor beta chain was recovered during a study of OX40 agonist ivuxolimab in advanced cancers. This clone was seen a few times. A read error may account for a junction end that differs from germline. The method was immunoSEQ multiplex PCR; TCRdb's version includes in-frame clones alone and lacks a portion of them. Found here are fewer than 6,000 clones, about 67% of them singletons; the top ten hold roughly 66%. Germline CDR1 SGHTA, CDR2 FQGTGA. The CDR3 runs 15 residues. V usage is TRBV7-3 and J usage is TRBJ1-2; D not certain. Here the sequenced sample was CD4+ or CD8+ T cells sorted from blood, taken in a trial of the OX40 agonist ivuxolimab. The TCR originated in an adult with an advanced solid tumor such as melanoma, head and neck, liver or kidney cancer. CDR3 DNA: TGCGCCAGCAAGGAGGAGGAGTTAGCTAACTATGGCTACACCTTC. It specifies CASKEEELANYGYTF. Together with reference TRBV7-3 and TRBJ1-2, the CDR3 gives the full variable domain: GAGVSQTPSNKVTEKGKYVELRCDPISGHTALYWYRQSLGQGPEFLIYFQGTGAADDSGLPNDRFFAVRPEGSVSTLKIQRTERGDSAVYLCASKEEELANYGYTFGSGTRLTVV.